This T cell receptor (beta chain) is drawn from a study of blood T cell repertoires in COVID-19. Study context: From the United States, Italy and Spain came samples of acute and convalescent COVID-19.

The V and J ends lost 3 bases and 5 bases respectively, with 16 bases between them. This CDR3 is built from 15 residues. Germline CDR1 reads LNHDA; CDR2 reads SQIVND (reference sequence). The protocol was immunoSEQ multiplex PCR, while the TCRdb copy is restricted to in-frame clones and leaves out a portion. The profile shows nearly 350,000 clones, about 90% of them singletons. The V and J genes are TRBV19 and TRBJ2-5; weak D call: TRBD2 (5 bases). Sample: peripheral blood. The sequence was obtained from a woman between 18 and 30 years old who had recovered from COVID-19. The CDR3 DNA follows: TGTGCCAGTAGTATTCGCCCCGGGGAGCGGGAGACCCAGTACTTC. Translated: CASSIRPGERETQYF.